These 15 T cell receptor beta chains were sequenced from one sample in a study of T cell responses to AZD1222 COVID-19 vaccine. TCRdb keeps only in-frame clones here, not all; method: immunoSEQ multiplex PCR. The profile shows 140,000 to 150,000 clones, approximately 94% of them singletons. The sample was peripheral blood, taken on day 0 of AZD1222 vaccination. These receptors originate from an adult in good health.

The V and J genes are TRBV29-1 and TRBJ2-7, with a weak D call TRBD2 (5 bases). V lost 5 bases and J lost 6, with 8 bases in between. CDR3 length: 10 residues. Germline CDR1 reads SQVTM; CDR2 reads ANQGSEA. CDR3 coding DNA: TGCAGCGTTCGGGATGGCGAGCAGTACTTC. Translated: CSVRDGEQYF.

The V gene is TRBV15, the J gene TRBJ2-1; TRBD2 might be the D (7 bases). The germline CDR1 and CDR2 sequences are LNHNV and YYDKDF (reference sequence). This CDR3 has 18 residues. V was shortened by 0 bases and J by 2 bases, with 17 bases between the two germline ends. The CDR3 DNA sequence: TGTGCCACCAGCAGAGACCCCCGGGGGGCGGTGACCTACAATGAGCAGTTCTTC. Its protein product is CATSRDPRGAVTYNEQFF.

V usage is TRBV7-2 and J usage is TRBJ2-1, with D tentatively TRBD1 or TRBD2 (6 bases each). Trimming left V 5 bases short and J 4 bases short, with 18 bases between. The CDR3 is 16 residues long. Germline CDR1 SGHTA, CDR2 FQGNSA. CDR3 coding DNA: TGTGCCAGCAGCACTCAGGGGCCGGGACTGTACAATGAGCAGTTCTTC. Encoded protein: CASSTQGPGLYNEQFF. The entire variable domain, with the rest obtained from reference TRBV7-2 and TRBJ2-1, is as follows: GAGVSQSPSNKVTEKGKDVELRCDPISGHTALYWYRQSLGQGLEFLIYFQGNSAPDKSGLPSDRFSAERTGGSVSTLTIQRTQQEDSAVYLCASSTQGPGLYNEQFFGPGTRLTVL.

The J gene is TRBJ1-1, the V gene TRBV7-9; possibly TRBD1 for D (5 bases). The CDR3 loop spans 16 amino acids. The germline CDR1 and CDR2 sequences are SEHNR and FQNEAQ (reference sequence). Deletions cut 4 bases from V and 3 bases from J, with 18 bases between. This CDR3 is CASSSGIRGRDTEAFF. The CDR3, as DNA: TGTGCCAGCAGCTCAGGGATCCGGGGGAGGGACACTGAAGCTTTCTTT. Combining the CDR3 with reference TRBV7-9 and TRBJ1-1 gives the whole variable domain DTGVSQNPRHKITKRGQNVTFRCDPISEHNRLYWYRQTLGQGPEFLTYFQNEAQLEKSRLLSDRFSAERPKGSFSTLEIQRTEQGDSAMYLCASSSGIRGRDTEAFFGQGTRLTVV.

The V and J genes are TRBV12-3 or TRBV12-4 and TRBJ1-1; no definite D call. CDR3 length: 12 residues. Trimming pared 1 base from V and 8 bases from J, leaving 8 bases between. CDR3 protein: CASSLDRLEAFF. The CDR3 bases are TGTGCCAGCAGTTTAGACCGACTGGAAGCTTTCTTT.

The V gene is TRBV20-1, the J gene TRBJ2-3, with 12 positions matching TRBD2. Germline CDR1 reads DFQATT; CDR2 reads SNEGSKA (reference sequence). The CDR3 contains 15 residues. V shed 3 bases and J 2 bases; nucleotides not matched to a gene: 3. DNA for the CDR3: TGCAGTGCTAGTCTAGCGGGGGGGAACACAGATACGCAGTATTTT. Translation: CSASLAGGNTDTQYF.

V is TRBV19 and J is TRBJ1-1; weak D call: TRBD1 (5 bases). CDR1 and CDR2 from the germline V gene are LNHDA and SQIVND (reference sequence). The length of the CDR3 is 15 residues. Trimming removed 5 bases from V and 0 bases from J, with 13 bases in between. CDR3 DNA: TGTGCCAGTAGTTTGCAGGGTATCATGAACACTGAAGCTTTCTTT. Translated: CASSLQGIMNTEAFF.

Concerning this clone itself: Germline and junction disagree at one end, which may indicate a read error. The chain recombines TRBV19 with TRBJ2-3, with 9 bases aligning to TRBD2. Germline V gene data show CDR1 as LNHDA and CDR2 as SQIVND (reference sequence). This CDR3 has 14 residues. In nucleotides, the CDR3 is TGTGCCAGTACTTTTGGGACTAGCAGAGATACGCAGTATTTT. Amino acid sequence: CASTFGTSRDTQYF.

This clone is a singleton in its sample. The rearrangement links TRBV7-3 to TRBJ2-6; 12 bases align to TRBD2. CDR3 length equals 17 residues. CDR1 and CDR2 (germline): SGHTA, FQGTGA. V shed 5 bases and J 2 bases; nucleotides not matched to a gene: 4. CDR3 in amino acids: CASSLAGGPAGANVLTF. CDR3 DNA: TGTGCCAGCAGCCTAGCGGGGGGGCCGGCTGGGGCCAACGTCCTGACTTTC.

CDR3 DNA: TGTGCCAGCAGGTTAAGTGTCTCGGTGAAGGGCTACACCTTC. Amino acids: CASRLSVSVKGYTF. The chain couples TRBV7-2 to TRBJ1-2; no clear D. Deletions cut 6 bases from V and 8 bases from J, with 19 bases between. CDR1 and CDR2 (germline): SGHTA, FQGNSA. The CDR3 consists of 14 residues. Using reference TRBV7-2 and TRBJ1-2 for the parts outside the CDR3, the full variable domain is GAGVSQSPSNKVTEKGKDVELRCDPISGHTALYWYRQSLGQGLEFLIYFQGNSAPDKSGLPSDRFSAERTGGSVSTLTIQRTQQEDSAVYLCASRLSVSVKGYTFGSGTRLTVV.

In its sample, this clone was seen once. The chain combines TRBV9 with TRBJ1-1; perhaps TRBD1 as D (6 bases). This CDR3 is 14 amino acids long. Trimming pared 0 bases from V and 6 bases from J, leaving 12 bases between. Germline V lookup: CDR1 SGDLS, CDR2 YYNGEE. CDR3 sequence reads: CASSVGNRDPEAFF. The CDR3 nucleotides read TGTGCCAGCAGCGTAGGAAACAGGGACCCTGAAGCTTTCTTT.

The rearrangement joins TRBV4-1 to TRBJ1-3, with a possible D match to TRBD1 (5 bases). In germline, CDR1 is MGHRA, CDR2 YSYEKL. V gave up 10 bases and J gave up 1 base, with 23 bases separating them. The CDR3 consists of 17 residues. CDR3 sequence reads: CAIPKTRDPPSGNTIYF. CDR3 coding DNA: TGCGCCATCCCAAAGACTAGGGACCCTCCTTCTGGAAACACCATATATTTT.

The CDR3 reads CASSYFGTTEAFF. As DNA, the CDR3 is TGTGCCAGCAGTTACTTCGGGACGACTGAAGCTTTCTTT. The chain couples TRBV6-2 or TRBV6-3 to TRBJ1-1; D is possibly TRBD1 (5 bases). CDR1 is MNHEY and CDR2 is SVGEGT in the germline V gene. The CDR3 consists of 13 residues. Trimming removed 1 base from V and 5 bases from J, with 8 bases in between.

The chain employs TRBV2 and TRBJ1-6; D is unclear. Trimming took 7 bases from V and 6 from J, leaving 13 bases between them. Germline CDR1 SNHLY, CDR2 FYNNEI. The CDR3 runs 14 residues. CDR3 DNA: TGTGCCAGCACTTCGTTACAGAGTAATTCACCCCTCCACTTT. This translates into CASTSLQSNSPLHF.

The J gene is TRBJ1-1, the V gene TRBV6-5; TRBD1 might be the D (5 bases). This CDR3 spans 14 amino acids. Germline loops: CDR1 MNHEY, CDR2 SVGAGI. The V end was cut by 2 bases, the J end by 2 bases, with 9 bases between. The CDR3 nucleotides are TGTGCCAGCAGTTACGGGGGAACCAACACTGAAGCTTTCTTT. This codes for CASSYGGTNTEAFF.